Reported below is one T cell receptor (beta chain). Its antigen is not known. This specimen comes from a study of CD8+ T cells in alopecia areata. Looking at the study overall: Dosing with tofacitinib proceeded for 6 to 18 months, followed by 6 months off drug.

The authors extracted RNA and reverse transcribed it into cDNA as the sequencing template. Only in-frame clones appear in the TCRdb table, and some are missing; sequencing was by immunoSEQ multiplex PCR. The sample consists of 190,000 or so clones, under 60% of them appearing once. Treatment described: oral pan-JAK inhibitor, 5-10 mg twice daily. Trimming removed 9 bases from V and 4 bases from J; junction bases left unmatched: 6. CDR1 is MNHEY, CDR2 SMNVEV, per germline (reference sequence). The CDR3 consists of 13 residues. Notes on the study in general: Among the top 100, expanded CD8+ clones were significantly decreased by tofacitinib, as was scalp clonality. Patients shared TCRs less clearly than mice did, possibly for HLA-related reasons. During tofacitinib treatment, many expanded lesional clones remained in scalp and blood.

The clonotype was recovered from a human donor with alopecia areata. The chain uses TRBV27 and TRBJ1-5, with 7 bases lining up with TRBD1. Specimen: CD8+ T cells sorted from blood, collected at week 24, from a patient treated with tofacitinib. CDR3 nucleotide sequence: TGTGCCAGTCAGACAGGGCCAAATCAGCCCCAGCATTTT. Amino acid sequence: CASQTGPNQPQHF.